Each of the 24 T cell receptor beta chains below was sequenced from the same sample in a study of cytomegalovirus exposure and HLA in healthy donors. PCR amplification relied on 60 Vbeta primers (plus 13 Jbeta primers). Clones were sequenced by immunoSEQ multiplex PCR, and TCRdb holds only the in-frame ones, with some missing. In the table there are roughly 100,000 clones, around 80% of which are singletons. The sequencing input was PBMCs. These receptors were taken from a man aged 55-75 years in good health and CMV-seronegative.

This clone was seen a single time. The chain joins TRBV6-6 to TRBJ1-2; D remains ambiguous. Per germline, CDR1 MNHNY and CDR2 SVGAGI (reference sequence). This CDR3 comprises 11 residues. V lost 5 bases and J lost 6, with 7 bases in between. CDR3 residues: CASSRGDGYTF. In DNA form, the CDR3 reads TGTGCCAGCAGTCGCGGGGATGGCTACACCTTC.

The genes are TRBV27 and TRBJ1-5, with D maybe TRBD1 (5 bases). Germline V gene sequence: CDR1 MNHEY, CDR2 SMNVEV (reference sequence). This CDR3 is 15 amino acids long. V was clipped by 4 bases and J by 0 bases, with 10 bases between them. The CDR3 DNA reads TGTGCCAGCAGTTCACAGGAGCTTAGCAATCAGCCCCAGCATTTT. Its translation is CASSSQELSNQPQHF.

V usage is TRBV21-1 and J usage is TRBJ1-5; TRBD1 was called by the table and not checked on the DNA. TRBV21-1 is deemed a pseudogene. This CDR3 is 20 amino acids long. CDR3 sequence: CASSKGGGTGYGNSNQPQHF. The CDR3 DNA reads as TGTGCCAGCAGCAAAGGGGGGGGGACAGGGTACGGGAATAGCAATCAGCCCCAGCATTTT.

The chain is built from TRBV6-5 and TRBJ1-6; 8 bases match TRBD1. Unmatched junction bases numbered 7, after V lost 6 bases and J lost 6 bases. Germline V CDR1 and CDR2: MNHEY, SVGAGI. The CDR3 extends over 15 amino acids. The CDR3: CASRQGTGGNSPLHF. CDR3 nucleotide sequence: TGTGCCAGCAGACAAGGGACAGGCGGTAATTCACCCCTCCACTTT.

This rearrangement joins TRBV5-1 to TRBJ2-5; 10 bases line up with TRBD2. Germline V gives CDR1 SGHRS, CDR2 YFSETQ. The trim removed 0 bases at V and 7 bases at J, leaving 12 bases unmatched. CDR3 length equals 17 residues. The CDR3 here is CASSLGAIAGGRGTQYF. The CDR3 DNA follows: TGCGCCAGCAGCTTGGGGGCCATAGCGGGGGGCCGGGGGACCCAGTACTTC.

The genes are TRBV27 and TRBJ1-2, with D possibly TRBD1 on 5 matching bases. The germline gives CDR1 MNHEY, CDR2 SMNVEV (reference sequence). The V and J ends lost 8 bases and 3 bases respectively, with 19 bases between them. This CDR3 spans 15 amino acids. Here the CDR3 reads CASLPQGFGDYGYTF. CDR3 nucleotides: TGTGCCAGCCTTCCCCAGGGTTTTGGCGACTATGGCTACACCTTC.

The chain is built from TRBV14 and TRBJ2-5, with D perhaps TRBD2 (5 bases). The CDR3 is 17 amino acids. V dropped 2 bases and J dropped 5 bases, with 21 bases sitting between them. Germline CDR1 SGHDN, CDR2 FVKESK. CDR3 region: CASSQNKRPHRGETQYF. The CDR3 DNA is TGTGCCAGCAGCCAAAATAAAAGACCGCACCGAGGGGAGACCCAGTACTTC. Full variable domain (remainder filled in from reference TRBV14 and TRBJ2-5): EAGVTQFPSHSVIEKGQTVTLRCDPISGHDNLYWYRRVMGKEIKFLLHFVKESKQDESGMPNNRFLAERTGGTYSTLKVQPAELEDSGVYFCASSQNKRPHRGETQYFGPGTRLLVL.

V gene TRBV4-1 combines with J gene TRBJ2-2; D might be TRBD2 (6 bases). CDR3 length: 14 residues. Germline CDR1 and CDR2: MGHRA and YSYEKL. The germline V and J ends were trimmed by 3 bases and 3 bases, with 8 bases remaining between them. The CDR3 bases are TGCGCCAGCAGCCAGGGGACTTACACCGGGGAGCTGTTTTTT. Protein product: CASSQGTYTGELFF.

The J gene is TRBJ1-1, the V gene TRBV19; 7 bases are shared with TRBD1. CDR1 is LNHDA, CDR2 SQIVND, per germline (reference sequence). After removal of 3 bases from V and 4 bases from J, the junction contained 11 bases not matched to a gene. This CDR3 comprises 16 residues. The CDR3 is CASSMRGQGVATEAFF. The CDR3 DNA reads as TGTGCCAGTAGTATGAGGGGGCAGGGGGTGGCCACTGAAGCTTTCTTT.

For this clone: The sample carries other DNA sequences with the same CDR3. The chain joins TRBV5-1 to TRBJ2-2, with TRBD1 identical over 10 bases. The CDR3 spans 16 residues. Germline CDR1 reads SGHRS; CDR2 reads YFSETQ. Trimming at V came to 5 bases and at J to 2 bases, leaving 6 bases not matched to a gene. CDR3 region: CASSQRTGGNTGELFF. CDR3 bases: TGCGCCAGCAGTCAAAGGACAGGGGGTAACACCGGGGAGCTGTTTTTT.

This clone turned up a few times. The V call is TRBV6-5, the J call TRBJ1-2; D remains ambiguous. The CDR3 is 13 amino acids. V lost 3 bases to trimming and J lost 2 bases, with 7 bases between them. Germline V gene sequence: CDR1 MNHEY, CDR2 SVGAGI. This chain's CDR3 is CASSYRENYGYTF. As DNA, the CDR3 is TGTGCCAGCAGTTATCGGGAAAACTATGGCTACACCTTC.

The chain is built from TRBV5-1 and TRBJ1-1; no reliable D call. The CDR3 consists of 10 residues. Trimming took off 4 bases at V and 8 bases at J, with 6 bases between the two ends. Per germline, CDR1 SGHRS and CDR2 YFSETQ. The CDR3 nucleotides read TGCGCCAGCAGCCAGATAGAAGCTTTCTTT. It specifies CASSQIEAFF. The complete variable domain, with remaining parts taken from reference TRBV5-1 and TRBJ1-1, reads KAGVTQTPRYLIKTRGQQVTLSCSPISGHRSVSWYQQTPGQGLQFLFEYFSETQRNKGNFPGRFSGRQFSNSRSEMNVSTLELGDSALYLCASSQIEAFFGQGTRLTVV.

V usage is TRBV5-1 and J usage is TRBJ1-1; possibly TRBD1 for D (6 bases). CDR1 is SGHRS and CDR2 is YFSETQ in the germline V gene. The CDR3 is 14 residues long. Trimming shortened V by 5 bases and J by 1 base, and 12 bases separated the two germline ends. CDR3 DNA sequence: TGCGCCAGCAGTCCAGGGGTAAGGAACACTGAAGCTTTCTTT. This translates into CASSPGVRNTEAFF.

V and J are TRBV18 and TRBJ2-1; 14 bases match TRBD2. Germline CDR1 and CDR2: KGHSH and LQKENI. The length of the CDR3 is 17 residues. V gave up 4 bases and J gave up 6 bases; unmatched junction bases: 8. The CDR3 is CASSHGLAGGSSNEQFF. CDR3 in DNA: TGTGCCAGCTCACACGGACTAGCGGGGGGCTCAAGCAATGAGCAGTTCTTC.

The CDR3: CASSSWTGEAEAFF. Here the CDR3 DNA reads TGTGCCAGCAGCTCATGGACAGGGGAGGCTGAAGCTTTCTTT. V and J are TRBV7-2 and TRBJ1-1, with 9 bases aligning to TRBD1. Trimming cost V 4 bases and J 6 bases; bases outside gene matches: 6. CDR1 and CDR2 from the germline V gene are SGHTA and FQGNSA. This CDR3 is 14 amino acids long.

V and J are TRBV10-3 and TRBJ1-3; possible D gene TRBD1, 6 bases. The CDR3 has 13 amino acids. Trimming took 10 bases from V and 2 from J, leaving 12 bases between them. Germline CDR1 and CDR2: ENHRY and SYGVKD. For the CDR3, the DNA is TGTGCCACAAACGCAGGGGCTGGAAACACCATATATTTT. It yields the protein CATNAGAGNTIYF.

This sequence joins TRBV9 and TRBJ1-1; 9 bases line up with TRBD1. The CDR3 is 15 amino acids. Germline loops: CDR1 SGDLS, CDR2 YYNGEE. J gave up 1 base and V 7 bases, and 8 bases lay outside the gene matches. The CDR3 DNA sequence: TGTGCCAGCTCCCGGACAGGGGCTACGAACACTGAAGCTTTCTTT. This sequence encodes CASSRTGATNTEAFF.

The J gene is TRBJ2-5, the V gene TRBV5-1, with 9 bases identical to TRBD1. CDR1 SGHRS and CDR2 YFSETQ come from the germline V gene. The CDR3 is 16 residues long. Losses at the gene ends were 0 bases for V and 5 bases for J; bases not matched to a gene: 8. The DNA of the CDR3 is TGCGCCAGCAGCTTGGAGAGGACAGGGGCGGGGGAGACCCAGTACTTC. It is translated as CASSLERTGAGETQYF. Filled out from reference TRBV5-1 and TRBJ2-5, the complete variable domain reads KAGVTQTPRYLIKTRGQQVTLSCSPISGHRSVSWYQQTPGQGLQFLFEYFSETQRNKGNFPGRFSGRQFSNSRSEMNVSTLELGDSALYLCASSLERTGAGETQYFGPGTRLLVL.

This clone was recorded only once. V and J are TRBV28 and TRBJ1-5, with D possibly matching TRBD1 (5 bases). The germline V gene has CDR1 MDHEN and CDR2 SYDVKM. V was trimmed by 6 bases and J by 0 bases, leaving 18 bases between them. The CDR3 sequence is 17 residues long. CDR3 protein: CASSRGLRFNSNQPQHF. The CDR3 DNA follows: TGTGCCAGCAGCCGGGGACTCCGATTCAATAGCAATCAGCCCCAGCATTTT.

This chain uses TRBV27 with TRBJ1-5; the D gene is possibly TRBD1 (6 bases). Trimming removed 6 bases from V and 7 bases from J, with 10 bases in between. The CDR3 has 12 residues. The germline CDR1 and CDR2 sequences are MNHEY and SMNVEV (reference sequence). CDR3 sequence: CASRTGGQPQHF. As DNA, the CDR3 is TGTGCCAGCAGGACAGGTGGACAGCCCCAGCATTTT.

Concerning this clone: Compared with germline, one end of the junction differs, possibly owing to a read error. The chain is built from TRBV7-8 and TRBJ1-1; the D gene is possibly TRBD1 (5 bases). The CDR3 sequence is 13 residues long. The germline CDR1 and CDR2 sequences are SGHVS and FQNEAQ. The CDR3 region has the DNA TGTGCCAGCAGCATCAGGGAGGACACTGAAGATTTCTTT. This encodes CASSIREDTEDFF.

This chain connects TRBV5-6 to TRBJ1-1; no firm D call. Germline loops: CDR1 SGHDT, CDR2 YYEEEE. This CDR3 region has 15 residues. Between the trimmed V and J ends, which lost 0 bases and 4 bases, there was a span of 13 bases. Here the CDR3 reads CASSLDRRAGTEAFF. In DNA form, the CDR3 reads TGTGCCAGCAGCTTGGATCGTCGGGCGGGCACTGAAGCTTTCTTT.

The chain links TRBV10-3 to TRBJ2-7; TRBD1 aligns across 9 bases. Looked up from germline, CDR1 is ENHRY and CDR2 is SYGVKD. Trimming cost V 8 bases and J 5 bases; bases outside gene matches: 7. This CDR3 has 13 residues. The CDR3 DNA reads as TGTGCCATCGGGTCCCGGGACAGGGACGAGCAGTACGTC. This translates into CAIGSRDRDEQYV.

The V and J genes are TRBV7-9 and TRBJ1-1; D may be TRBD1 (6 bases). Trimming took 4 bases from V and 10 from J, leaving 13 bases between them. Germline V lookup: CDR1 SEHNR, CDR2 FQNEAQ (reference sequence). The CDR3 covers 12 residues. The CDR3 reads CASSYPGVPAFF. The CDR3 DNA sequence: TGTGCCAGCAGCTACCCAGGGGTTCCAGCTTTCTTT. The full variable domain, its missing parts supplied by reference TRBV7-9 and TRBJ1-1, is DTGVSQNPRHKITKRGQNVTFRCDPISEHNRLYWYRQTLGQGPEFLTYFQNEAQLEKSRLLSDRFSAERPKGSFSTLEIQRTEQGDSAMYLCASSYPGVPAFFGQGTRLTVV.